What follows are 23 T cell receptor beta chains derived from one specimen sequenced in a study of glioma-infiltrating T cells. Using RNA template, CDR3s of TCR alpha and beta were amplified with iRepertoire arm-PCR. TCRdb re-called the multiplex PCR reads through MiXCR, storing one row per CDR3 protein. The table records roughly 100,000 distinct CDR3 sequences, around 31% of them present only once. The sequenced sample consisted of glioma tissue, nonneoplastic brain tissue, or PBMCs (not recorded which). The origin of the receptors is a human donor with low-grade glioma or glioblastoma, undergoing nonglioma brain surgery, or in good health (not recorded which).

On this clonotype itself: This may be a read error: a much more frequent sequence differs by one nucleotide. This chain joins TRBV6-2 or TRBV6-3 and TRBJ2-7; D gene ambiguous. Trimming removed 8 bases at V and 7 bases at J, with 18 bases between. Looked up from germline, CDR1 is MNHEY and CDR2 is SVGEGT. CDR3 length: 13 residues. The CDR3 is CASVLSSYNEQYF. The CDR3 nucleotides are TGTGCCAGCGTTTTAAGCTCCTACAATGAGCAGTACTTC.

In this sample, this clonotype turned up a few times. This chain links TRBV2 with TRBJ1-2; no definite D call. V was clipped by 4 bases and J by 6 bases, with 9 bases between them. The CDR3 loop spans 12 amino acids. The V gene's germline CDR1 is SNHLY and CDR2 FYNNEI. This chain's CDR3 is CASSVRKDGYTF. Here the CDR3 DNA reads TGTGCCAGCAGTGTTAGGAAGGATGGCTACACCTTC.

This clonotype was observed at least ten times. The rearrangement joins TRBV6-1 to TRBJ2-5; D unclear. Germline V CDR1 and CDR2: MNHNS, SASEGT. The CDR3 length is 13 residues. V was trimmed by 5 bases and J by 3 bases, leaving 10 bases between them. The CDR3 here is CASSLQRKETQYF. CDR3 DNA sequence: TGTGCCAGCAGTCTACAGAGAAAAGAGACCCAGTACTTC.

There are many counts of this clonotype. The CDR3 loop reads CASSLARVGYNEQFF. The CDR3 DNA sequence: TGTGCCAGCAGCTTAGCAAGGGTAGGGTACAATGAGCAGTTCTTC. The chain links TRBV7-2 to TRBJ2-1; D not certain. CDR1 and CDR2 (germline): SGHTA, FQGNSA. CDR3 length equals 15 residues. V was pared by 0 bases and J by 4 bases, with 10 bases between. Full variable domain (rest looked up from reference TRBV7-2 and TRBJ2-1): GAGVSQSPSNKVTEKGKDVELRCDPISGHTALYWYRQSLGQGLEFLIYFQGNSAPDKSGLPSDRFSAERTGGSVSTLTIQRTQQEDSAVYLCASSLARVGYNEQFFGPGTRLTVL.

V gene TRBV2 combines with J gene TRBJ2-6, with no clear D. CDR1 is SNHLY and CDR2 is FYNNEI in the germline V gene. Trimming pared 7 bases from V and 4 bases from J, leaving 11 bases between. There are 14 residues in the CDR3. This chain's CDR3 is CASITVEGANVLTF. The CDR3 DNA reads TGTGCCAGCATCACGGTGGAGGGGGCCAACGTCCTGACTTTC.

The J gene is TRBJ1-3, the V gene TRBV11-1; TRBD1 is a possible D gene (5 bases). V lost 3 bases and J lost 0, with 18 bases in between. The CDR3 runs to 18 residues. Germline CDR1 is SGHAT and CDR2 is FQDESV (reference sequence). The CDR3: CASSFPWWDSSSGNTIYF. The CDR3 bases are TGTGCCAGCAGCTTCCCCTGGTGGGACTCCAGCTCTGGAAACACCATATATTTT.

The gene calls are TRBV10-2 and TRBJ2-1; the D gene is possibly TRBD2 (5 bases). The CDR3 spans 11 residues. With 5 bases removed from V and 12 bases from J, the gap between germline ends came to 11 bases. Germline V gives CDR1 WSHSY, CDR2 SAAADI. The CDR3 DNA reads as TGCGCCAGCAGTTCCTACGCGGGGCAGTTCTTC. It yields the protein CASSSYAGQFF.

This chain uses TRBV20-1 with TRBJ1-6; D call uncertain. CDR3 size: 18 residues. From germline, CDR1 is DFQATT and CDR2 SNEGSKA (reference sequence). V was clipped by 2 bases and J by 9 bases, with 26 bases between them. The chain's CDR3 is CSARPPGRTSPWGSPLHF. CDR3 nucleotides: TGCAGTGCTAGACCCCCCGGCCGAACCAGTCCTTGGGGTTCACCCCTCCACTTT.

The J gene is TRBJ1-3, the V gene TRBV12-3 or TRBV12-4; D gene ambiguous. The CDR3 has 14 residues. Trimming cost V 3 bases and J 3 bases, with 9 bases left between them. CDR3 sequence reads: CASSFKGSGNTIYF. The CDR3 DNA is TGTGCCAGCAGTTTTAAGGGAAGTGGAAACACCATATATTTT.

This clonotype was found a few times. This chain joins TRBV7-3 and TRBJ1-6, with 8 bases identical to TRBD1. Germline V gives CDR1 SGHTA, CDR2 FQGTGA. The CDR3 is 16 amino acids. V was pared by 5 bases and J by 8 bases, with 11 bases of the junction left unmatched. Written as DNA, the CDR3 is TGTGCCAGCAGCCCCGGGGGAGAGACAGGGGATTCACCCCTCCACTTT. It is translated as CASSPGGETGDSPLHF.

At least ten counts were recorded for this clonotype. The chain uses TRBV20-1 and TRBJ2-1; 10 bases are shared with TRBD2. This CDR3 comprises 13 residues. The germline V gene encodes CDR1 DFQATT and CDR2 SNEGSKA (reference sequence). The trim removed 1 base at V and 9 bases at J, leaving 3 bases unmatched. CDR3 coding DNA: TGCAGTGCTAGAGGTAGCGGGGGGTTTGAGCAGTTCTTC. Protein: CSARGSGGFEQFF.

This clonotype came up many times. The chain has TRBV6-1 and TRBJ1-1; tentative D call: TRBD1 (5 bases). The CDR3 contains 15 residues. The germline gives CDR1 MNHNS, CDR2 SASEGT. Trimming left V 8 bases short and J 3 bases short, with 19 bases between. The CDR3 nucleotides are TGTGCCAGCCGCAGTTATGGGGCGCGGGACACTGAAGCTTTCTTT. Amino acid sequence: CASRSYGARDTEAFF.

This clonotype was seen repeatedly, ten times or more. The rearrangement uses TRBV6-1 and TRBJ1-2, with D possibly being TRBD1 (6 bases). CDR3 length: 14 residues. V was shortened by 1 base and J by 8 bases, with 14 bases between the two germline ends. CDR1 is MNHNS, CDR2 SASEGT, per germline. The CDR3 spells CASSEVSQGSGYTF. CDR3 DNA sequence: TGTGCCAGCAGTGAAGTTTCCCAGGGGTCCGGCTACACCTTC.

Concerning this clonotype: A read error is likely, as this CDR3 ends without the conserved phenylalanine or tryptophan. The V and J genes are TRBV6-1 and TRBJ2-7; TRBD2 might be the D (5 bases). CDR3 size: 16 residues. Germline CDR1 reads MNHNS; CDR2 reads SASEGT. V shed 5 bases and J shed 1 base, with 18 bases lying between them. The CDR3 reads CASSTTGRSGSYEQYL. The CDR3 DNA is TGTGCCAGCAGTACCACCGGACGGTCGGGGTCCTACGAGCAGTACCTC.

This clonotype has ten or more counts. The V call is TRBV7-3, the J call TRBJ2-2; D gene uncertain. The V gene's germline CDR1 is SGHTA and CDR2 FQGTGA. The V gene lost 2 bases and the J gene lost 2 bases, with 9 bases spanning the gap. There are 15 residues in the CDR3. The CDR3 DNA reads as TGTGCCAGCAGCTTACTTCCACAAAACACCGGGGAGCTGTTTTTT. Translating it yields CASSLLPQNTGELFF. The full variable domain, in which reference TRBV7-3 and TRBJ2-2 provide the parts outside the CDR3, is GAGVSQTPSNKVTEKGKYVELRCDPISGHTALYWYRQSLGQGPEFLIYFQGTGAADDSGLPNDRFFAVRPEGSVSTLKIQRTERGDSAVYLCASSLLPQNTGELFFGEGSRLTVL.

This clonotype was seen at least ten times. V and J are TRBV6-1 and TRBJ1-1, with 7 nucleotides matching TRBD1. Germline CDR1 MNHNS, CDR2 SASEGT. The J segment lost 0 bases and the V segment lost 11 bases, leaving 15 bases of the junction unmatched. The CDR3 extends over 16 amino acids. The CDR3 bases are TGTGCCGTCAATGACCCCCCCGGGACAGTGAACACTGAAGCTTTCTTT. It codes for CAVNDPPGTVNTEAFF.

The J gene is TRBJ2-2, the V gene TRBV5-1, with TRBD1 matching 10 bases. Germline V gene data show CDR1 as SGHRS and CDR2 as YFSETQ. CDR3 length: 15 residues. The V gene end was trimmed by 5 bases and the J gene end by 7 bases; junction bases not matched to a gene: 8. The CDR3 DNA reads as TGCGCCAGCAGTTCCGGGACAGGGGTTATCGGGGAGCTGTTTTTT. This gives the protein CASSSGTGVIGELFF.

This clonotype has ten or more counts. The rearrangement uses TRBV20-1 and TRBJ2-4, with D possibly being TRBD2 (6 bases). CDR3 length: 13 amino acids. V dropped 3 bases and J dropped 11 bases, with 17 bases sitting between them. Germline loops: CDR1 DFQATT, CDR2 SNEGSKA (reference sequence). In nucleotides, the CDR3 is TGCAGTGCTAGGGGGGACTCCCGGGCTCTTCAGTACTTC. This gives the protein CSARGDSRALQYF.

Many counts were recorded for this clonotype. The V gene is TRBV6-1, the J gene TRBJ2-1, with TRBD1 matching 10 bases. Looked up from germline, CDR1 is MNHNS and CDR2 is SASEGT. The CDR3 length is 14 residues. The V segment lost 6 bases and the J segment 4 bases; nucleotides outside the gene matches: 3. The CDR3 region is CASRGQGQYNEQFF. The DNA of the CDR3 is TGTGCCAGCAGGGGACAGGGGCAGTACAATGAGCAGTTCTTC.

In this sample, this clonotype turned up a few times. The gene calls are TRBV10-3 and TRBJ2-7; 10 positions agree with TRBD1. CDR1 and CDR2 from the germline V gene are ENHRY and SYGVKD. Trimming removed 8 bases from V and 7 bases from J; junction bases left unmatched: 11. The CDR3 spans 14 residues. The CDR3 spells CAIEPGQGSGEQYF. The CDR3, as DNA: TGTGCCATCGAGCCGGGACAGGGGTCGGGAGAGCAGTACTTC.

Details on this clonotype: The CDR3 end shows no conserved phenylalanine or tryptophan, and so a read error is likely. The chain employs TRBV28 and TRBJ2-7, with 15 nucleotides matching TRBD2. Germline lookup yields CDR1 MDHEN and CDR2 SYDVKM. Germline trimming cut 5 bases from V and 3 bases from J; bases unmatched to any gene: 11. The CDR3 runs to 18 residues. The CDR3 region has the DNA TGTGCCAGCAGTCGAGGACTAGCGGGGGGGAAGAGGATCTACGAGCAGTACTCC. This gives the protein CASSRGLAGGKRIYEQYS.

This clonotype was seen more than once but under ten times. As DNA, the CDR3 is TGTGCCAGCTCACTTAATACAGGGGGTTCCTACAATGAGCAGTTCTTC. This codes for CASSLNTGGSYNEQFF. This chain connects TRBV18 to TRBJ2-1; 8 bases agree with TRBD1. The J segment lost 1 base and the V segment lost 4 bases, leaving 6 bases of the junction unmatched. Germline loops: CDR1 KGHSH, CDR2 LQKENI. CDR3 size: 16 residues.

In its sample, this clonotype was seen many times. The chain combines TRBV7-2 with TRBJ2-5; 7 positions match TRBD1. V gave up 9 bases and J gave up 5 bases; unmatched junction bases: 6. This CDR3 is 12 amino acids long. CDR1 SGHTA and CDR2 FQGNSA come from the germline V gene. CDR3 DNA sequence: TGTGCCAGTCGAGAGGGGGCTGAGACCCAGTACTTC. It specifies CASREGAETQYF.